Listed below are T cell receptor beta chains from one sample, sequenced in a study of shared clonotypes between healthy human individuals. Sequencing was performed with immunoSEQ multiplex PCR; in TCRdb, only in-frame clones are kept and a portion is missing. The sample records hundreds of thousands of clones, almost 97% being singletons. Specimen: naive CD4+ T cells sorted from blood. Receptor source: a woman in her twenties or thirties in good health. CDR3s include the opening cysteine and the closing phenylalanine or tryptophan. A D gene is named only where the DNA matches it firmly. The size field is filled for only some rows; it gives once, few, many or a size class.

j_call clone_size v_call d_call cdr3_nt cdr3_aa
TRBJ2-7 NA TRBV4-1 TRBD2 TGCGCCAGCAGCCAAGATCTTAGCGGGAGTGTCGGATCCTACGAGCAGTACTTC CASSQDLSGSVGSYEQYF
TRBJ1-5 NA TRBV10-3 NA TGTGCCATCAGTGAGGAGGTGGAGCAGCCCCAGCATTTT CAISEEVEQPQHF
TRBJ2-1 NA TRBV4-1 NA TGCGCCAGCAGCCAAGTAGTTGGAACCTACAATGAGCAGTTCTTC CASSQVVGTYNEQFF
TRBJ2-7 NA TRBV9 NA TGTGCCAGCAGCGCCCTTGAGGGCCTCGAGCAGTACTTC CASSALEGLEQYF
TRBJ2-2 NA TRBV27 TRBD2 TGTGCCAGCAGTTTTTCCCCCCAAGCGGGAGGGCCGGCCGGGGAGCTGTTTTTT CASSFSPQAGGPAGELFF
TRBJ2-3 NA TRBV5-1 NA TGCGCCAGCAGCTTGGGACAGTCCCCAGATACGCAGTATTTT CASSLGQSPDTQYF
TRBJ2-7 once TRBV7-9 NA TGTGCCAGCACCAAGGGGTTGGCCTACGAGCAGTACTTC CASTKGLAYEQYF
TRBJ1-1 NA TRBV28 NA TGTGCCAGCGGCACCGGGAACACTGAAGCTTTCTTT CASGTGNTEAFF
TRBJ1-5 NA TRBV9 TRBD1 TGTGCCAGCAGCCCCGGGACAGGGACGGGGAGCAATCAGCCCCAGCATTTT CASSPGTGTGSNQPQHF
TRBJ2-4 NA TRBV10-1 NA TGCGCCAGCGGTTCTTACGAAAACATTCAGTACTTC CASGSYENIQYF
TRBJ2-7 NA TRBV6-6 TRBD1 TGTGCCAGCAGCCCGGGACGTTCGACAGGGGAGCAGTACTTC CASSPGRSTGEQYF
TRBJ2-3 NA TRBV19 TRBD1 TGTGCCAGTAGGGGGGACAGGGTGGATACGCAGTATTTT CASRGDRVDTQYF
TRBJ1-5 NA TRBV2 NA TGTGCCAGCAGTCCAGACAGGACGATGGGGGGTCAGCCCCAGCATTTT CASSPDRTMGGQPQHF
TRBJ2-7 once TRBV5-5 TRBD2 TGTGCCAGCAGCATGGCACCGGGCCGCGGGAGAGGTTACGAGCAGTACTTC CASSMAPGRGRGYEQYF
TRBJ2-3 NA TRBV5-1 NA TGCGCCAGCAGCGCGGACAGATCAGATACGCAGTATTTT CASSADRSDTQYF
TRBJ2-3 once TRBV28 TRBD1 TGTGCCAGCAGTCCAGGGGGCGCGGTAACAGATACGCAGTATTTT CASSPGGAVTDTQYF
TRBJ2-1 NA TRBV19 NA TGTGCCAGTAGTATGGGCAGGGCCTCTCTTCAGTTCTTC CASSMGRASLQFF
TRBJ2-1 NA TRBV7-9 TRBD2 TGTGCCAGCAGCTTTAGGTGGACTAGCGGGTACAATGAGCAGTTCTTC CASSFRWTSGYNEQFF
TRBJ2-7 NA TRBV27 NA TGTGCCAGCAGTGTACGCGGGGAGTCCTACGAGCAGTACTTC CASSVRGESYEQYF
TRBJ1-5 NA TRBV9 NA TGTGCCAGCAGCGTAGGATCTGGGGACAATCAGCCCCAGCATTTT CASSVGSGDNQPQHF
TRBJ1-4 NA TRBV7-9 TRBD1 TGTGCCAGCAGCACCGGGACAGGACCTAATGAAAAACTGTTTTTT CASSTGTGPNEKLFF
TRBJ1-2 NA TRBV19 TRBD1 TGTGCCAGTATGGCCGCGCGGCAGGACAGGATGCCGCGTGGCTACACCTTC CASMAARQDRMPRGYTF
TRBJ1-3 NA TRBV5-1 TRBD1 TGCGCCAGCAGCGCAGGACAGGGTACAGACACCATATATTTT CASSAGQGTDTIYF
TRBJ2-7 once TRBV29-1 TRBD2 TGCAGCGCTACTGGGGGAGGGACCTACGAGCAGTACTTC CSATGGGTYEQYF
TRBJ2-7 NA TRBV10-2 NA TGCGCCAGCAAGGCAGGGTCCTACGAGCAGTACTTC CASKAGSYEQYF
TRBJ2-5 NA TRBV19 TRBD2 TGTGCCAGTAGTTTCGGGGGGGCTAAGGAGACCCAGTACTTC CASSFGGAKETQYF
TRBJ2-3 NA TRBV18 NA TGTGCCAGCTCACCATTAGCTATCACAGATACGCAGTATTTT CASSPLAITDTQYF
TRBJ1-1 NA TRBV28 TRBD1 TGTGCCAGCAGTTTAGATCAGGGGGCAGGGAACACTGAAGCTTTCTTT CASSLDQGAGNTEAFF
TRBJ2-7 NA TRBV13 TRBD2 TGTGCCAGCAGCTCGGGGGGGTCGCAGTACTTC CASSSGGSQYF
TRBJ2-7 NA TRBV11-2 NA TGTGCCAGCAGTAAATGGCGCGGGAAGGACTCCCACGAGCAGTACTTC CASSKWRGKDSHEQYF
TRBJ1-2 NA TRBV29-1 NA TGCAGCGTTGAAGATTGGGGTGCGAGTGGCTACACCTTC CSVEDWGASGYTF
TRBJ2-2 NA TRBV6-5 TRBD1 TGTGCCAGCAGTCCCGACAGGGGCGATGCCGGGGAGCTGTTTTTT CASSPDRGDAGELFF
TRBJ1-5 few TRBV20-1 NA TGCAGTGCTAATAGCAATCAGCCCCAGCATTTT CSANSNQPQHF
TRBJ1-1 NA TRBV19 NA TGTGCCAGTAGTATATTCGGCTTGAACACTGAAGCTTTCTTT CASSIFGLNTEAFF
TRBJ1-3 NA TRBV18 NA TGTGCCAGCTCACCAAATTGGGACCGTTCTACGAACACCATATATTTT CASSPNWDRSTNTIYF
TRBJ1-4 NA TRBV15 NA TGTGCCACCAGCAAGATGGAGACAACTAATGAAAAACTGTTTTTT CATSKMETTNEKLFF
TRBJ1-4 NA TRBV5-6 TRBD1 TGTGCCAGCAGCTACAGGACAGGGGGCGGTCGTATTGAAAAACTGTTTTTT CASSYRTGGGRIEKLFF
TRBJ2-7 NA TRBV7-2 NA TGTGCCAGCAGCCAAACGTTCGACATCAGCTCCTACGAGCAGTACTTC CASSQTFDISSYEQYF
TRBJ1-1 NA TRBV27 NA TGTGCCACCCTTTCAGGACTTTCTGGCACTGAAGCTTTCTTT CATLSGLSGTEAFF
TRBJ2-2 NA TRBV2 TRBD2 TGTGCCAGCAGTGAAGGTTCTAGCGGTTATACCGGGGAGCTGTTTTTT CASSEGSSGYTGELFF
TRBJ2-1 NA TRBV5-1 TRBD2 TGCGCCAGCAAGGGAGGGGTTGTCGACAATGAGCAGTTCTTC CASKGGVVDNEQFF
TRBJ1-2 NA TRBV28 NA TGTGCCAGCAGTTTTCCGTCCCAGGGGTTTTATGGCTACACCTTC CASSFPSQGFYGYTF
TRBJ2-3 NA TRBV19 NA TGTGCCAGTAGTATGCAAAGGGGAGCAGATACGCAGTATTTT CASSMQRGADTQYF
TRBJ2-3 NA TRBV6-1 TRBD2 TGTGCCAGCAGTGAAGTACTGTGGGGGGGATACACAGATACGCAGTATTTT CASSEVLWGGYTDTQYF
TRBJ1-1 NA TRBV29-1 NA TGCAGCGTCGCGGGACAAGCTGAAGCTTTCTTT CSVAGQAEAFF
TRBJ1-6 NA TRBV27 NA TGTGCCAGCAGTTTGAGGTGGGCCTATAATTCACCCCTCCACTTT CASSLRWAYNSPLHF
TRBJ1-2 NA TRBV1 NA TGCACCGTCAAGAGGCAGGGCGGCTACACCTTC CTVKRQGGYTF
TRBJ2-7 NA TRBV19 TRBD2 TGTGCCAGTAGCCCCCGAACGGGAGGAACCTACGAGCAGTACTTC CASSPRTGGTYEQYF
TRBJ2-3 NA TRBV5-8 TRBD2 TGTGCCAGCAGCCGGGGGGGGACTCTCTCTCCAGATACGCAGTATTTT CASSRGGTLSPDTQYF
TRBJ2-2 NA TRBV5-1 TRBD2 TGCGCCAGTATGACTAGCACAAACACCGGGGAGCTGTTTTTT CASMTSTNTGELFF